Below are 27 T cell receptor beta chains sequenced from a single sample in a study of T cell repertoires in MIS-A myocarditis. The assay was immunoSEQ multiplex PCR, and TCRdb's table has in-frame clones only and misses some. The repertoire holds about 15,000 clones, with roughly 74% as singletons. The source material was left ventricle heart tissue obtained at autopsy. The receptors stem from a man aged 18 to 30 with fulminant myocarditis from multisystem inflammatory syndrome in adults (MIS-A) after COVID-19.

The CDR3 DNA reads TGTGCCAGCAGTGAGGAGGTTAACATGTTAGGGGGGCACGAGCAGTACTTC. Translation gives CASSEEVNMLGGHEQYF. The V gene is TRBV25-1, the J gene TRBJ2-7; D possibly uses TRBD1 or TRBD2 (6 bases each). V lost 3 bases and J lost 5, with 23 bases in between. The CDR3 has 17 residues. The germline V gene has CDR1 MGHDK and CDR2 SYGVNS.

The rearrangement uses TRBV2 and TRBJ2-7; D not certain. Deletions cut 7 bases from V and 3 bases from J, with 19 bases between. The CDR3 runs 15 residues. Germline lookup yields CDR1 SNHLY and CDR2 FYNNEI. The CDR3 bases are TGTGCCAGCATGGAGACTCCAAATTTTGGCTACGAGCAGTACTTC. Translating it yields CASMETPNFGYEQYF. Based on the CDR3 plus reference TRBV2 and TRBJ2-7, the full variable domain is EPEVTQTPSHQVTQMGQEVILRCVPISNHLYFYWYRQILGQKVEFLVSFYNNEISEKSEIFDDQFSVERPDGSNFTLKIRSTKLEDSAMYFCASMETPNFGYEQYFGPGTRLTVT.

The chain combines TRBV6-1 with TRBJ2-7; TRBD2 matches 8 bases. V dropped 0 bases and J dropped 0; count of bases not matched to a gene: 7. Germline V lookup: CDR1 MNHNS, CDR2 SASEGT. The length of the CDR3 is 17 residues. The CDR3 DNA sequence: TGTGCCAGCAGTGAAGCTGACCCGGGGGGGGGCTCCTACGAGCAGTACTTC. This translates into CASSEADPGGGSYEQYF.

The chain joins TRBV5-6 to TRBJ1-2; 9 bases are a match to TRBD1. Unmatched junction bases numbered 10, after V lost 5 bases and J lost 8 bases. The germline CDR1 and CDR2 sequences are SGHDT and YYEEEE. The CDR3 sequence is 14 residues long. CDR3 nucleotide sequence: TGTGCCAGCAGTAAGAAGTGGGACAGGGAAGGCTACACCTTC. Translating it yields CASSKKWDREGYTF.

The chain couples TRBV14 to TRBJ1-3, with D possibly TRBD1 on 5 matching bases. V was cut by 4 bases and J by 0 bases, with 7 bases left in between. Germline CDR1 and CDR2: SGHDN and FVKESK. The CDR3 has 14 residues. CDR3 protein: CASSRGFSGNTIYF. Here the CDR3 DNA reads TGTGCCAGCAGCCGGGGGTTCTCTGGAAACACCATATATTTT. Full variable domain (missing parts from reference TRBV14 and TRBJ1-3): EAGVTQFPSHSVIEKGQTVTLRCDPISGHDNLYWYRRVMGKEIKFLLHFVKESKQDESGMPNNRFLAERTGGTYSTLKVQPAELEDSGVYFCASSRGFSGNTIYFGEGSWLTVV.

The chain uses TRBV3-1 (or the pseudogene TRBV3-2) and TRBJ2-3, with TRBD2 as a possible D gene (5 bases). Trimming took off 6 bases at V and 5 bases at J, with 18 bases between the two ends. CDR1 and CDR2 from the germline V gene are LGHDT and YNNKEL (reference sequence). The CDR3 loop spans 15 amino acids. The DNA of the CDR3 is TGTGCCAGCAGTCCCCTTTCACTAGGCCTAGATACGCAGTATTTT. Translating gives CASSPLSLGLDTQYF.

The rearrangement joins TRBV15 to TRBJ1-4, with D perhaps TRBD1 (6 bases). Germline CDR1 reads LNHNV; CDR2 reads YYDKDF (reference sequence). This CDR3 comprises 13 residues. V was cut by 8 bases and J by 3 bases, with 10 bases left in between. For the CDR3, the DNA is TGTGCCACCGAACAGGGATCTAATGAAAAACTGTTTTTT. Protein product: CATEQGSNEKLFF.

J is TRBJ1-2 and V is TRBV4-3; 7 nucleotides match TRBD1. The V gene end was trimmed by 0 bases and the J gene end by 10 bases; junction bases not matched to a gene: 14. This CDR3 contains 16 residues. In germline, CDR1 is LGHNA, CDR2 YSLEER. As DNA, the CDR3 is TGCGCCAGCAGCCAAGAATGGCTGTCCAACAGGGGAATCTACACCTTC. Protein sequence: CASSQEWLSNRGIYTF.

This chain connects TRBV5-1 to TRBJ1-6, with D tentatively TRBD1 (5 bases). Per germline, CDR1 SGHRS and CDR2 YFSETQ. The V and J ends lost 4 bases and 14 bases respectively, with 13 bases between them. The CDR3 covers 12 residues. CDR3 region: CASSAGGPALHF. DNA for the CDR3: TGCGCCAGCAGCGCCGGGGGACCGGCCCTCCACTTT.

This sequence joins TRBV6-1 and TRBJ1-2; possibly TRBD1 for D (6 bases). The CDR3 has 17 residues. Germline assignment: CDR1 MNHNS and CDR2 SASEGT. With 0 bases removed from V and 4 bases from J, the gap between germline ends came to 18 bases. The CDR3 region is CASSEAGVAGAGYGYTF. DNA of the CDR3: TGTGCCAGCAGTGAAGCGGGAGTTGCGGGGGCGGGCTATGGCTACACCTTC.

This chain uses TRBV6-5 with TRBJ2-7; 7 bases map to TRBD1. The CDR3 contains 14 residues. CDR1 and CDR2 from the germline V gene are MNHEY and SVGAGI. V lost 1 base, J lost 1 base, and 1 base stayed unmatched. CDR3 in amino acids: CASSYYRGSYEQYF. The CDR3 DNA sequence: TGTGCCAGCAGTTACTACAGGGGTTCCTACGAGCAGTACTTC.

The chain joins TRBV12-3 or TRBV12-4 to TRBJ1-1, with a tentative D call TRBD1 (5 bases). Trimming stripped 1 base from V and 6 bases from J, with 6 bases between. This CDR3 has 12 amino acids. The CDR3 sequence is CASSLGGAEAFF. CDR3 sequence (DNA): TGTGCCAGCAGTTTAGGGGGCGCTGAAGCTTTCTTT.

The chain uses TRBV5-1 and TRBJ2-3; 9 bases fit TRBD1. The V segment lost 3 bases and the J segment 4 bases; nucleotides outside the gene matches: 3. Germline loops: CDR1 SGHRS, CDR2 YFSETQ. The CDR3 length is 14 residues. This CDR3 reads CASSWGQGPDTQYF. The CDR3 nucleotides read TGCGCCAGCAGCTGGGGACAGGGCCCAGATACGCAGTATTTT.

The J gene is TRBJ1-1, the V gene TRBV18; tentatively, D is TRBD1 (5 bases). The ends were cut back, 2 bases at V and 1 base at J, with 20 bases in the middle. Germline assignment: CDR1 KGHSH and CDR2 LQKENI. The CDR3 length is 18 residues. DNA of the CDR3: TGTGCCAGCTCACCAGCGCTGTCCGGAGCAGGGTGGAACACTGAAGCTTTCTTT. It translates to CASSPALSGAGWNTEAFF.

The chain couples TRBV11-3 to TRBJ2-3; D is unresolved. The CDR3 has 12 residues. Germline CDR1 reads SGHNT; CDR2 reads YENEEA. Deletions cut 4 bases from V and 9 bases from J, with 11 bases between. In DNA form, the CDR3 reads TGTGCCAGCAGCTCAGGATCCGAAACGCAGTATTTT. Translating gives CASSSGSETQYF. Filled out from reference TRBV11-3 and TRBJ2-3, the complete variable domain reads EAGVVQSPRYKIIEKKQPVAFWCNPISGHNTLYWYLQNLGQGPELLIRYENEEAVDDSQLPKDRFSAERLKGVDSTLKIQPAELGDSAVYLCASSSGSETQYFGPGTRLTVL.

The rearrangement joins TRBV11-2 to TRBJ2-7; perhaps TRBD2 as D (5 bases). CDR3 length: 12 amino acids. The V gene's germline CDR1 is SGHAT and CDR2 FQNNGV. Trimming took 9 bases from V and 3 from J, leaving 12 bases between them. The CDR3 spells CASGDYLYEQYF. The CDR3 nucleotides read TGTGCCAGTGGCGACTACCTCTACGAGCAGTACTTC.

The chain couples TRBV12-3 or TRBV12-4 to TRBJ2-1; perhaps TRBD1 as D (5 bases). This CDR3 has 12 residues. V was clipped by 3 bases and J by 6 bases, with 6 bases between them. CDR3 loop: CASSFQGNEQFF. In DNA, the CDR3 is TGTGCCAGCAGTTTTCAGGGCAATGAGCAGTTCTTC.

This sequence joins TRBV4-2 and TRBJ2-5; tentatively, D is TRBD1 or TRBD2 (6 bases each). The CDR3 length is 17 residues. From germline, CDR1 is LGHNA and CDR2 YNFKEQ. Trimming shortened V by 0 bases and J by 3 bases, and 17 bases separated the two germline ends. The CDR3 region is CASSQDEEGDTKETQYF. The CDR3 nucleotides are TGTGCCAGCAGCCAAGATGAGGAGGGGGATACAAAAGAGACCCAGTACTTC.

The gene calls are TRBV7-2 and TRBJ1-3, with 8 bases aligning to TRBD1. Losses at the gene ends were 3 bases for V and 3 bases for J; bases not matched to a gene: 4. Germline-derived CDR1 and CDR2 are SGHTA and FQGNSA. This CDR3 comprises 15 residues. CDR3 sequence: CASSFTGGSGNTIYF. The CDR3 coding sequence is TGTGCCAGCAGCTTTACAGGGGGAAGTGGAAACACCATATATTTT.

The V call is TRBV5-4, the J call TRBJ2-1; D gene ambiguous. The CDR3 extends over 11 amino acids. Trimming took 0 bases from V and 6 from J, leaving 1 base between them. The germline V gene has CDR1 SGHNT and CDR2 YYREEE (reference sequence). The CDR3 spells CASSLGNEQFF. In DNA form, the CDR3 reads TGTGCCAGCAGCTTGGGCAATGAGCAGTTCTTC. Full variable domain (missing parts from reference TRBV5-4 and TRBJ2-1): ETGVTQSPTHLIKTRGQQVTLRCSSQSGHNTVSWYQQALGQGPQFIFQYYREEENGRGNFPPRFSGLQFPNYSSELNVNALELDDSALYLCASSLGNEQFFGPGTRLTVL.

The rearrangement links TRBV5-8 to TRBJ2-7; D possibly corresponds to TRBD1 (5 bases). The V end was cut by 1 base, the J end by 0 bases, with 17 bases between. The CDR3 runs to 17 residues. Germline values: CDR1 SGHTS, CDR2 YDEGEE. The chain's CDR3 is CASSLSRRALISYEQYF. CDR3 coding DNA: TGTGCCAGCAGCTTGAGTCGCAGGGCCTTGATCTCCTACGAGCAGTACTTC.

The rearrangement links TRBV9 to TRBJ2-3, with no clear D. Trimming took 2 bases from V and 6 from J, leaving 7 bases between them. Looked up from germline, CDR1 is SGDLS and CDR2 is YYNGEE. The CDR3 totals 12 residues. CDR3 loop: CASSVYGDTQYF. The CDR3 bases are TGTGCCAGCAGCGTCTATGGGGATACGCAGTATTTT.

Note on this clone: Other DNA sequences in the same sample also yield this CDR3. This sequence joins TRBV15 and TRBJ2-7, with 10 bases fitting TRBD1. This CDR3 has 15 residues. Germline V gives CDR1 LNHNV, CDR2 YYDKDF (reference sequence). V lost 2 bases to trimming and J lost 2 bases; unmatched junction nucleotides: 3. CDR3 nucleotides: TGTGCCACCAGCAGACGGACAGGGGGACCCTACGAGCAGTACTTC. It specifies CATSRRTGGPYEQYF.

The CDR3 sequence: CASSPGLARFRETQYF. CDR3 nucleotide sequence: TGTGCCAGCAGTCCGGGACTAGCGCGTTTTAGAGAGACCCAGTACTTC. V is TRBV6-6 and J is TRBJ2-5, with TRBD2 matching over 10 bases. Unmatched junction bases numbered 10, after V lost 5 bases and J lost 4 bases. The CDR3 is 16 residues long. Looked up from germline, CDR1 is MNHNY and CDR2 is SVGAGI (reference sequence).

The chain recombines TRBV24-1 with TRBJ1-2, with TRBD1 as a possible D gene (5 bases). Trimming left V 3 bases short and J 8 bases short, with 12 bases between. Germline CDR1 reads KGHDR; CDR2 reads SFDVKD. The CDR3 extends over 13 amino acids. CDR3 loop: CATSDGAERGYTF. The CDR3 DNA reads TGTGCCACCAGTGATGGGGCAGAAAGGGGCTACACCTTC.

Here the CDR3 reads CASSLGTGVTEAFF. The CDR3 bases are TGTGCCAGCAGTTTGGGGACAGGGGTAACTGAAGCTTTCTTT. The J gene is TRBJ1-1, the V gene TRBV27; 10 bases map to TRBD1. The CDR3 spans 14 residues. Trimming at V came to 3 bases and at J to 5 bases, leaving 3 bases not matched to a gene. Germline V gene lookup returns CDR1 MNHEY and CDR2 SMNVEV (reference sequence).

V and J are TRBV10-2 and TRBJ1-4; D gene ambiguous. The CDR3 loop spans 14 amino acids. CDR1 is WSHSY, CDR2 SAAADI, per germline. With 9 bases removed from V and 0 bases from J, the gap between germline ends came to 11 bases. The CDR3 region is CASRTSATNEKLFF. The CDR3 DNA sequence: TGCGCCAGTAGGACGTCTGCAACTAATGAAAAACTGTTTTTT.